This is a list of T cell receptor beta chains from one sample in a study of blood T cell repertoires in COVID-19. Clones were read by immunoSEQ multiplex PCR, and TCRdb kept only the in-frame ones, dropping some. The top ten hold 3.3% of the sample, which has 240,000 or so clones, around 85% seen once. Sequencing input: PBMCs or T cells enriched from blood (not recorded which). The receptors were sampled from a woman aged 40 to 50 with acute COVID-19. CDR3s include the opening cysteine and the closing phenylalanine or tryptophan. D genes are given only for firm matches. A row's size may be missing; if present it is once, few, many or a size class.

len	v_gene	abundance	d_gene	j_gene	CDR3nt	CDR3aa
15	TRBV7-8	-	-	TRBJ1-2	TGTGCCAGCAGCTCCCCCGGGTCCTACGGGGATGGCTACACCTTC	CASSSPGSYGDGYTF
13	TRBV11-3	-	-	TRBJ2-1	TGTGCCAGCAGCTTCGGAGGGAGAAATGAGCAGTTCTTC	CASSFGGRNEQFF
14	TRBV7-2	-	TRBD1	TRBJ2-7	TGTGCCAGCAGCTTATCGGGACAGGGCTACGAGCAGTACTTC	CASSLSGQGYEQYF
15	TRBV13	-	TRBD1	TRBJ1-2	TGTGCCAGCAGCTTCCGGGACAGGGAAGATCATGGCTACACCTTC	CASSFRDREDHGYTF
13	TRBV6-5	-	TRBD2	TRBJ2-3	TGTGCCAGCAGGGGGGGGGTTGTAGATACGCAGTATTTT	CASRGGVVDTQYF
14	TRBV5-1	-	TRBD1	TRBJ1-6	TGCGCCAGCAGCTTTGGGACAGCATATTCACCCCTCCACTTT	CASSFGTAYSPLHF
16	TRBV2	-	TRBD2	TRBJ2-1	TGTGCCAGCAGTGCAGAATGGACTAGCCTGACAAATGAGCAGTTCTTC	CASSAEWTSLTNEQFF
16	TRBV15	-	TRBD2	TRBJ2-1	TGTGCCACCAGCCGACCGGGACTAGCGGGGCTCAATGAGCAGTTCTTC	CATSRPGLAGLNEQFF
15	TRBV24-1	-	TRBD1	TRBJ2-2	TGTGCCACCAGTCAGCAGGGGGCTTTCACCGGGGAGCTGTTTTTT	CATSQQGAFTGELFF
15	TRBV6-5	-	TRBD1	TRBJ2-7	TGTGCCACCCACCTGGCCGGGACAGGGGGCTACGAGCAGTACTTC	CATHLAGTGGYEQYF
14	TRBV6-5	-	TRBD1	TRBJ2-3	TGTGCCAGCAGCGCGAACAGGGGTTCAGATACGCAGTATTTT	CASSANRGSDTQYF
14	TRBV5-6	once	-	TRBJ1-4	TGTGCCAGCAGGGGTAAGGGCAGGGGTGAAAAACTGTTTTTT	CASRGKGRGEKLFF
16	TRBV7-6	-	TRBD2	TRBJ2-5	TGTGCCAGCAGCCGGACTAGCGGGGGCGGTCAAGAGACCCAGTACTTC	CASSRTSGGGQETQYF
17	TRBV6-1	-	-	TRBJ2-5	TGTGCCAGCACTGAATTCGGGAGTTCCGGCTTTGGACAGACCCAGTACTTC	CASTEFGSSGFGQTQYF
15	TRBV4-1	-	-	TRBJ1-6	TGCGCCAGCAGCCTAGACGGGGGGCCGAATTCACCCCTCCACTTT	CASSLDGGPNSPLHF
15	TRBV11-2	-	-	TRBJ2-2	TGTGCCAGCAGCTTAGATGGCAAAAACACCGGGGAGCTGTTTTTT	CASSLDGKNTGELFF
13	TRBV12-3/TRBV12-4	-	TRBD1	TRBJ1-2	TGTGCCAGCACCTGGGACAGAATATATGGCTACACCTTC	CASTWDRIYGYTF
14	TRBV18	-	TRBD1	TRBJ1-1	TGTGCCAGCTCACCACGCGGACAGGGGGCTGAAGCTTTCTTT	CASSPRGQGAEAFF
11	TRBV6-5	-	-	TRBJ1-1	TGTGCCAGCAGAGGACAGACTGAAGCTTTCTTT	CASRGQTEAFF
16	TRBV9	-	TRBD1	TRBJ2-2	TGTGCCAGCAGCCCCCGGACAGGGACGAACACCGGGGAGCTGTTTTTT	CASSPRTGTNTGELFF
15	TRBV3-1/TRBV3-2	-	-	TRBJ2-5	TGTGCCAGCAGCCCAGGACTCGGGGGCCAAGAGACCCAGTACTTC	CASSPGLGGQETQYF
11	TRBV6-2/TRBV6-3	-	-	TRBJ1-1	TGTGCCAGCAGTAAAACAGGGGAAGCTTTCTTT	CASSKTGEAFF
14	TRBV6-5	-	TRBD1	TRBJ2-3	TGTGCCAGCAAACAACAGGGGGGCACAGATACGCAGTATTTT	CASKQQGGTDTQYF
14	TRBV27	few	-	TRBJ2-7	TGTGCCAGCAAGCTCTTGGACAGTTCCTACGAGCAGTACTTC	CASKLLDSSYEQYF
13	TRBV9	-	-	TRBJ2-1	TGTGCCAGCAGCGTGGTTCTAGACAATGAGCAGTTCTTC	CASSVVLDNEQFF
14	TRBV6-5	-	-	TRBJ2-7	TGTGCCAGCACTACGGTGGGCAGCTCCTACGAGCAGTACTTC	CASTTVGSSYEQYF